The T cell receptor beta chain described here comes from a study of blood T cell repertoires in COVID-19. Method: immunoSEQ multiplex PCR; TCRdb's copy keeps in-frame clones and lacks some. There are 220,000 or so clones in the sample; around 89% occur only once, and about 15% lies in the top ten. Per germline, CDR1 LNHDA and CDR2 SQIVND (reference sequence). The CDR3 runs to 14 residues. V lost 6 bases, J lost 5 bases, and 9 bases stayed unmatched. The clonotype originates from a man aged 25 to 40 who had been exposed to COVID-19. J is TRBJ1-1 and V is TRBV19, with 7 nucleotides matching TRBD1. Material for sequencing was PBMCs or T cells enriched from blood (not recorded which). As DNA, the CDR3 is TGTGCCAGTAGCACACTTTCACAGGGGACTGAAGCTTTCTTT. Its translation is CASSTLSQGTEAFF.